This is a list of T cell receptor beta chains from one sample in a study of T cell changes during pregnancy in multiple sclerosis. Libraries were prepared by immunoSEQ multiplex PCR; TCRdb keeps only in-frame clonotypes and omits some of them. The sample has approximately 60,000 clones, about 93% seen once. The specimen comprised CD8+ T cells from peripheral blood mononuclear cells, sampled in the second trimester of pregnancy. The receptors were gathered from a female donor with multiple sclerosis, enrolled in a pregnancy study. Both conserved end residues are trimmed from each CDR3. Each record gives: V gene, J gene, CDR3 protein.

v_call: TRBV9
j_call: TRBJ2-3
cdr3_aa: ASSARTAGLAGGGTDTQY

v_call: TRBV13
j_call: TRBJ1-1
cdr3_aa: ASSRSGDFMNTEAF

v_call: TRBV4-1
j_call: TRBJ1-2
cdr3_aa: ASSQYRGGNYGYT

v_call: TRBV6-4
j_call: TRBJ2-5
cdr3_aa: ASSRLAGGQETQY

v_call: TRBV30
j_call: TRBJ2-7
cdr3_aa: AWAGTSDAEQY

v_call: TRBV13
j_call: TRBJ2-1
cdr3_aa: ASSTYDRGDEQF

v_call: TRBV9
j_call: TRBJ2-3
cdr3_aa: ASSARTGTRTDTQY

v_call: TRBV10-3
j_call: TRBJ1-1
cdr3_aa: AIRPGQGPGGTEAF

v_call: TRBV19
j_call: TRBJ1-2
cdr3_aa: ASSQNPQGTNYGYT

v_call: TRBV27
j_call: TRBJ1-1
cdr3_aa: ASSRGRGTEAF

v_call: TRBV7-9
j_call: TRBJ1-5
cdr3_aa: ASSPEGWGAQPQH

v_call: TRBV27
j_call: TRBJ2-7
cdr3_aa: ASSPWGVHEQY

v_call: TRBV21-1
j_call: TRBJ2-2
cdr3_aa: ANPEGSNTGELF

v_call: TRBV5-1
j_call: TRBJ2-7
cdr3_aa: ASSLSSSYEQY

v_call: TRBV9
j_call: TRBJ1-1
cdr3_aa: ASSVVGTGGRREEAF

v_call: TRBV4-1
j_call: TRBJ2-7
cdr3_aa: ASSQVGTGAREQY

v_call: TRBV9
j_call: TRBJ2-2
cdr3_aa: ASSVGGNTGELF

v_call: TRBV5-1
j_call: TRBJ1-1
cdr3_aa: ASTGPVNTEAF

v_call: TRBV10-3
j_call: TRBJ1-1
cdr3_aa: AISIQNTEAF

v_call: TRBV19
j_call: TRBJ2-1
cdr3_aa: ASRGEGGSSYNEQF

v_call: TRBV28
j_call: TRBJ1-3
cdr3_aa: ASSFSLRGNTIY

v_call: TRBV10-3
j_call: TRBJ1-2
cdr3_aa: AITGQGVYGYT

v_call: TRBV15
j_call: TRBJ2-7
cdr3_aa: ATSRDLQDTMGEQY

v_call: TRBV6-4
j_call: TRBJ2-3
cdr3_aa: ASSDSREGSDTQY

v_call: TRBV19
j_call: TRBJ2-1
cdr3_aa: ASSEGGPGNEQF

v_call: TRBV27
j_call: TRBJ2-7
cdr3_aa: ASASAGGSYEQY

v_call: TRBV6-1
j_call: TRBJ1-3
cdr3_aa: ASRPDRGSGNTIY

v_call: TRBV5-1
j_call: TRBJ2-5
cdr3_aa: ASSLETPGETQY

v_call: TRBV15
j_call: TRBJ1-2
cdr3_aa: ATSSPGSNYGYT

v_call: TRBV19
j_call: TRBJ1-2
cdr3_aa: ASRTGGDGYT

v_call: TRBV5-1
j_call: TRBJ2-7
cdr3_aa: ASSPGTPEQY

v_call: TRBV5-6
j_call: TRBJ1-1
cdr3_aa: ASSLRGPTGTEAF

v_call: TRBV27
j_call: TRBJ2-7
cdr3_aa: ASSLSTQLSYEQY

v_call: TRBV5-6
j_call: TRBJ2-5
cdr3_aa: ASSQGHQETQY

v_call: TRBV9
j_call: TRBJ2-7
cdr3_aa: ASRGVSGEQY

v_call: TRBV30
j_call: TRBJ1-2
cdr3_aa: AWNSGVGYGYT

v_call: TRBV27
j_call: TRBJ1-4
cdr3_aa: ASSLSAGRSEKLF

v_call: TRBV28
j_call: TRBJ1-2
cdr3_aa: ASSFPGPGYT

v_call: TRBV5-1
j_call: TRBJ1-2
cdr3_aa: ASSYDRGGYT

v_call: TRBV9
j_call: TRBJ1-2
cdr3_aa: ASSAGNYGYT

v_call: TRBV19
j_call: TRBJ2-7
cdr3_aa: ASSAGTSATYEQY

v_call: TRBV27
j_call: TRBJ2-7
cdr3_aa: ASSLLAAGYEQY